This T cell receptor beta chain originates from a study of CD8 T cells in ankylosing spondylitis. Study-wide points: In the blood and synovial fluid of reactive arthritis, some motif variants had been previously reported.

Making use of molecular barcodes, quantitative 5'-RACE generated TCR beta libraries. TCRdb analysed the 5' RACE reads with MiXCR anew, one entry per CDR3 protein. Of about 350,000 distinct CDR3 sequences in the sample, 20% to 25% were seen once. In the case of this clonotype: Its matching antigen is unknown.

The V gene lost 3 bases and the J gene lost 2 bases, with 4 bases spanning the gap. The CDR3 has 12 residues. This clonotype was obtained from a male donor with ankylosing spondylitis or in good health (not recorded which). This sequence joins TRBV12-3 or TRBV12-4 and TRBJ1-2; unclear D gene. Sequenced material: blood, either unsorted or a sorted T cell fraction (not recorded which). The CDR3 coding sequence is TGTGCCAGCAGTTTGGGCAACTATGGCTACACCTTC. Its translation: CASSLGNYGYTF.